These T cell receptor beta chains were read from a single sample in a study of blood T cell repertoires in COVID-19. Clones were read by immunoSEQ multiplex PCR, and TCRdb kept only the in-frame ones, dropping some. Among about 220,000 clones listed, 75% to 85% were seen once. The sample comprised peripheral blood. Every receptor here comes from a woman aged 70-85 years with COVID-19, enrolled during active disease. CDR3s include the opening cysteine and the closing phenylalanine or tryptophan. D genes are given only for firm matches. Where a row states a size, it is once, few, many or the class of an expanded clone; other rows omit it.

size,J,V,D,DNA,CDR3
once,TRBJ1-2,TRBV27,TRBD1,TGTGCCAGCAGTTTGTCCAGGGGGCGTAGTGGCTACACCTTC,CASSLSRGRSGYTF
-,TRBJ1-1,TRBV7-2,TRBD1,TGTGCCAGCAGCTTAGGGCGACAGGGAGCTTTCTTT,CASSLGRQGAFF
once,TRBJ2-2,TRBV7-2,TRBD1,TGTGCCAGCAGCCTGGACAGGCCTGGGACCGGGGAGCTGTTTTTT,CASSLDRPGTGELFF
-,TRBJ1-1,TRBV5-5,-,TGTGCCAGCAGCCCGGTAGTCCGGCCAGGTAGGACTGAAGCTTTCTTT,CASSPVVRPGRTEAFF
once,TRBJ2-1,TRBV19,TRBD1,TGTGCCACCTCGGACAGGGCATACAATGAGCAGTTCTTC,CATSDRAYNEQFF
-,TRBJ2-1,TRBV5-4,TRBD2,TGTGCCAGCAGCTCGACTAGCGGGGGGTACAATGAGCAGTTCTTC,CASSSTSGGYNEQFF
-,TRBJ1-2,TRBV5-1,-,TGCGCCAGCAGCTTGGGGGGCAGGGTAGGAGATGGCTACACCTTC,CASSLGGRVGDGYTF
-,TRBJ1-2,TRBV15,TRBD1,TGTGCCACCAGCAGAGATTCACAGGGGAGCTATGGCTACACCTTC,CATSRDSQGSYGYTF
few,TRBJ1-1,TRBV19,TRBD1,TGTGCCAGTAGTATAAGTTCCAGGGGGCCTGAAGCTTTCTTT,CASSISSRGPEAFF
-,TRBJ1-1,TRBV5-1,TRBD1,TGCGCCAGCAGCTTGGTCCTATTGGGACAGCCAGGATATGAAGCTTTCTTT,CASSLVLLGQPGYEAFF
-,TRBJ2-3,TRBV9,-,TGTGCCAGCAGCTTCCGGACTGCCCCTAGCACAGATACGCAGTATTTT,CASSFRTAPSTDTQYF
-,TRBJ1-5,TRBV28,TRBD1,TGTGCCAGCAACCCCGGACAGGGGCTTACTCAGCCCCAGCATTTT,CASNPGQGLTQPQHF
once,TRBJ1-1,TRBV11-2,TRBD1,TGTGCCAGCAGCCGAAGACAGGGCATAACTGAAGCTTTCTTT,CASSRRQGITEAFF
once,TRBJ2-7,TRBV28,TRBD1,TGTGCCAGCAGCTATCTTGGACAGGGGGCGTACGAGCAGTACTTC,CASSYLGQGAYEQYF
-,TRBJ2-1,TRBV6-5,TRBD1,TGTGCCAGCGTAGCACGGAACAGGGGTTTCGGTGAGCAGTTCTTC,CASVARNRGFGEQFF
-,TRBJ2-6,TRBV5-4,-,TGTGCCAGCAGCCTACCTCCAAGGACAAGCTCTGGGGCCAACGTCCTGACTTTC,CASSLPPRTSSGANVLTF
-,TRBJ1-6,TRBV7-2,TRBD1,TGTGCCAGCAGCTTGAGGACAGGGCTTTCTAATTCACCCCTCCACTTT,CASSLRTGLSNSPLHF
-,TRBJ2-7,TRBV28,-,TGTGCCAGCAGTTCCCCCACCTACGAGCAGTACTTC,CASSSPTYEQYF
-,TRBJ2-3,TRBV3-1/TRBV3-2,TRBD2,TGTGCCAGCAGCCAAGAGGGGGGACTAGCGGGAGCTGATACGCAGTATTTT,CASSQEGGLAGADTQYF
-,TRBJ2-3,TRBV18,TRBD1,TGTGCCAGCTCACGGCGGACAGGGGAACCCGATACGCAGTATTTT,CASSRRTGEPDTQYF